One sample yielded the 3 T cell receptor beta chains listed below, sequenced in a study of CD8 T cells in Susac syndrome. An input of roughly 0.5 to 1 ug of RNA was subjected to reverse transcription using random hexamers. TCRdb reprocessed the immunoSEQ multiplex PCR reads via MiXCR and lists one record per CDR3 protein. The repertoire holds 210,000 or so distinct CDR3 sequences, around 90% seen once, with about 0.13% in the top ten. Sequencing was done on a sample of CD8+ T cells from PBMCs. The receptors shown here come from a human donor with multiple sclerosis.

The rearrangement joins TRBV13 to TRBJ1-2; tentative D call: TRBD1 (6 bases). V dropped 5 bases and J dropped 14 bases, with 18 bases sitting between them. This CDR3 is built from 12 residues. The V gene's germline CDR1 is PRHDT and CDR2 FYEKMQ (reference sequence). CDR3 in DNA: TGTGCCAGCAGCCCCCGGGCGGGACAATTGACCTTC. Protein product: CASSPRAGQLTF. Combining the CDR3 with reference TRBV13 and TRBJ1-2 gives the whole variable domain AAGVIQSPRHLIKEKRETATLKCYPIPRHDTVYWYQQGPGQDPQFLISFYEKMQSDKGSIPDRFSAQQFSDYHSELNMSSLELGDSALYFCASSPRAGQLTFGSGTRLTVV.

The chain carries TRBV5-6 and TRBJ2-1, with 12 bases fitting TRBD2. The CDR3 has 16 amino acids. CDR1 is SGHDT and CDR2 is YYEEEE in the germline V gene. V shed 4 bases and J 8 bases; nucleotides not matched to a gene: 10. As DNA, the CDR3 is TGTGCCAGCAGCCCGTCCCTAGCGGGAGGGCCGGATGAGCAGTTCTTC. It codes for CASSPSLAGGPDEQFF.

CDR3 sequence: CASSPTVDYSGNTIYF. CDR3 nucleotide sequence: TGTGCCAGCTCGCCGACGGTGGATTACTCTGGAAACACCATATATTTT. This chain uses TRBV18 with TRBJ1-3; D uncertain. CDR1 and CDR2 from the germline V gene are KGHSH and LQKENI. The V gene lost 6 bases and the J gene lost 0 bases, with 15 bases spanning the gap. This CDR3 is built from 16 residues.